This entry concerns a single T cell receptor (beta chain). The CDR3 runs 14 residues. Looked up from germline, CDR1 is LGHNA and CDR2 is YNFKEQ. Trimming pared 0 bases from V and 3 bases from J, leaving 8 bases between. The data stem from a study of cytomegalovirus exposure and HLA in healthy donors. The donors were members of the validation cohort, which comprised around 110 subjects and was separate from the first cohort of roughly 700 subjects. Some clones are missing from TCRdb's copy, which holds only in-frame ones; the method was immunoSEQ multiplex PCR. The sample carries approximately 150,000 clones, 70% to 90% recorded once.

This sequence joins TRBV4-2 and TRBJ2-5, with D possibly TRBD2 on 5 matching bases. The material sequenced was PBMCs. The sequence was collected from a man under 40 in good health and CMV-seropositive. The chain's CDR3 is CASSQDGREETQYF. The CDR3 region has the DNA TGTGCCAGCAGCCAAGACGGGCGGGAAGAGACCCAGTACTTC.